This TCR beta chain was retrieved from a study of CD8 T cells in Susac syndrome (dated 2019 in TCRdb). Regarding the research as a whole: Repertoire sequencing was used to test whether CD8+ T cell activation and differentiation in Susac syndrome was antigen driven.

High-throughput TCR beta sequencing profiled peripheral blood CD8+ and CD4+ T cells from healthy donors, Susac syndrome patients and multiple sclerosis patients. The healthy donors served as controls matched for age and sex. Bulk CD8+ and CD4+ T cells were purified magnetically by negative isolation, whereas CD8+ TEMRA cells were enriched by FACS. Blood was collected in EDTA tubes and processed within 24 hours, with PBMCs isolated through density gradient centrifugation. PBMCs intended for TCR sequencing were cryopreserved in liquid nitrogen and were subsequently thawed in a 37 degrees C water bath. Purity of sorted or isolated CD4+, CD8+ and CD8+ TEMRA cells was at least 90%. As concerns this clonotype: The antigen this receptor binds is unknown. There are no base qualities to consult, and no much larger clone falls within one base.

RNA was extracted using the RNeasy kit, and about 0.5 to 1 ug of the RNA was reverse transcribed with random hexamers. The immunoSEQ multiplex PCR assay, which covers 54 Vbeta and 13 Jbeta segments, was used to amplify TCR beta CDR3 regions. To correct PCR amplification bias, a synthetic template baseline was used for both primer optimization and computational correction. The study's processing was this. Reads were annotated to V, D and J genes per IMGT and analyzed with immunoSEQ Analyzer, keeping only productive sequences. Clonality was calculated as one minus the Shannon entropy normalized by log2 of the number of productive unique sequences. For each patient and control, public and private clones were evaluated within the 100 most prevalent clones. Susac-specific clones were defined as absent from healthy and MS cohorts, about 1,000 published viral clones and other ImmuneACCESS disease sequences. In TCRdb, the public reads were trimmed at Q25 with fastp and aligned with MiXCR, with productive beta chains retained. Every entry covers one CDR3 protein and lists the most common genes and DNA from its rows. TCRdb's processing, not the study's, gives the V and J calls here. In all, the sample holds about 150,000 distinct CDR3 sequences, and about 90% of those were seen once. The top ten clones comprise 0.08% of the sample.

Overall study outcomes, separate from this receptor: The TCR sequencing and HLA analysis was acknowledged to have included a relatively small number of individuals.

Material: CD4+ T cells from PBMCs. This clonotype was sampled from a human donor in good health.

The CDR3 reads as follows: CASSYWGLPSGGVEETQYF. The DNA sequence follows: TGTGCCAGCAGTTACTGGGGCCTGCCTAGCGGGGGCGTAGAAGAGACCCAGTACTTC. The chain employs TRBV6-5 and TRBJ2-5; 10 bases in the middle match TRBD2. Trimming accounts for 1 base at V and 3 bases at J, while the number of junction bases matched to no gene is 14. Via the germline V gene, CDR1 is MNHEY and CDR2 SVGAGI. Measured from the cysteine to the phenylalanine, the CDR3 is 19 residues long. The entry retains the CDR3 DNA only, 57 bases that are in frame from base 1.